The source of this TCR beta chain is a study of T cell responses to AZD1222 COVID-19 vaccine. Study conclusions and caveats: Baseline testing showed seropositivity in only a handful of AZD1222 recipients.

Germline CDR1 is SSHAT and CDR2 is FNYEAQ (reference sequence). Trimming took off 11 bases at V and 1 base at J, with 26 bases between the two ends. The CDR3 is made up of 18 amino acids. Sequencing used immunoSEQ multiplex PCR; TCRdb keeps in-frame clones, though not all of them. The profile shows some 150,000 clones, approximately 90% of them singletons. In regard to this clone: Its antigen is not identified.

This sequence joins TRBV7-7 and TRBJ2-2, with D perhaps matching TRBD1 or TRBD2 (5 bases each). The TCR comes from an adult in good health. Sequencing was performed on peripheral blood, taken on day 0 of AZD1222 vaccination. CDR3 amino acids: CAGKGPPWARENTGELFF. CDR3 DNA: TGTGCCGGGAAGGGACCCCCCTGGGCCCGGGAGAACACCGGGGAGCTGTTTTTT. Drawing the rest from reference TRBV7-7 and TRBJ2-2, the complete variable domain is GAGVSQSPRYKVTKRGQDVTLRCDPISSHATLYWYQQALGQGPEFLTYFNYEAQPDKSGLPSDRFSAERPEGSISTLTIQRTEQRDSAMYRCAGKGPPWARENTGELFFGEGSRLTVL.